The 11 T cell receptor beta chains below all came from one sample that was sequenced in a study of T cell repertoires in cytomegalovirus infection. TCRdb re-called the reads with MiXCR, one entry per CDR3 protein. The data contain approximately 500,000 distinct CDR3 sequences, about 17% of them seen just once; the ten biggest clones take up roughly a quarter. Sequenced: CD8+ T cells from PBMCs. The receptors come from a human donor in good health (CMV status not recorded). Some clones in this sample may be carry-over from other donors' samples.

This chain uses TRBV29-1 with TRBJ2-1, with a possible D match to TRBD2 (6 bases). Trimming shortened V by 4 bases and J by 8 bases, and 24 bases separated the two germline ends. This CDR3 spans 16 amino acids. Per the germline V gene, CDR1 is SQVTM and CDR2 is ANQGSEA. CDR3 loop: CSVGDPRDGRQHEQFF. The CDR3 nucleotides read TGCAGCGTTGGAGACCCTAGGGACGGGAGACAACATGAGCAGTTCTTC.

This clonotype occurred a few times. This sequence joins TRBV5-5 and TRBJ2-3, with TRBD1 as a possible D gene (6 bases). Germline CDR1 and CDR2: SGHKS and YYEKEE (reference sequence). Trimming removed 4 bases from V and 1 base from J, with 22 bases in between. This CDR3 comprises 18 residues. The CDR3 here is CASSVPQGPHLGTDTQYF. As DNA, the CDR3 is TGTGCCAGCAGCGTACCCCAGGGGCCTCATTTGGGCACAGATACGCAGTATTTT.

This clonotype has a count of ten or more. The rearrangement links TRBV12-3 or TRBV12-4 to TRBJ2-7, with D uncertain. The CDR3 is 14 amino acids. V lost 5 bases and J 0 bases, leaving 11 bases between the germline ends. CDR3 DNA: TGTGCCAGCAGTCTCACAGTCAGCTCCTACGAGCAGTACTTC. It is translated as CASSLTVSSYEQYF.

This clonotype was detected only a few times. The chain links TRBV20-1 to TRBJ2-3, with D possibly being TRBD1 (5 bases). This CDR3 spans 14 amino acids. CDR1 and CDR2 (germline): DFQATT, SNEGSKA (reference sequence). Trimming took 6 bases from V and 0 from J, leaving 13 bases between them. The CDR3 protein is CSADTGDSTDTQYF. The CDR3 nucleotides read TGCAGTGCCGATACAGGAGATAGCACAGATACGCAGTATTTT.

This clonotype has at least ten counts. The chain couples TRBV5-5 to TRBJ2-3, with D uncertain. The V gene lost 4 bases and the J gene lost 2 bases, with 17 bases spanning the gap. The length of the CDR3 is 16 residues. Germline V gene data show CDR1 as SGHKS and CDR2 as YYEKEE (reference sequence). The CDR3 here is CASSPFELGNTDTQYF. CDR3 sequence (DNA): TGTGCCAGCAGCCCTTTCGAGCTAGGGAACACAGATACGCAGTATTTT.

This clonotype was detected only once. A much larger clone is a single base away; this may be a read error. The gene calls are TRBV4-2 and TRBJ2-7, with 9 bases lining up with TRBD2. Germline V CDR1 and CDR2: LGHNA, YNFKEQ. The CDR3 has 14 residues. CDR3 DNA sequence: TGTGCCAGCAGCTCAGGACTAGCGACCTCCGAGCCGTACTTC. The encoded protein is CASSSGLATSEPYF.

This clonotype was seen ten or more times. The gene calls are TRBV7-9 and TRBJ2-1, with a possible D match to TRBD2 (5 bases). V shed 5 bases and J shed 1 base, with 15 bases lying between them. Germline CDR1 is SEHNR and CDR2 is FQNEAQ (reference sequence). The CDR3 contains 16 residues. The CDR3 here is CASSKTSGGSYNEQFF. The CDR3 DNA reads TGTGCCAGCAGCAAGACGAGCGGTGGATCCTACAATGAGCAGTTCTTC.

The rearrangement joins TRBV29-1 to TRBJ1-1; D call uncertain. The CDR3 sequence is 14 residues long. Germline V gene lookup returns CDR1 SQVTM and CDR2 ANQGSEA. Between the trimmed V and J ends, which lost 5 bases and 0 bases, there was a span of 13 bases. For the CDR3, the DNA is TGCAGCGTTACCCTCGGACCCATGAACACTGAAGCTTTCTTT. It is translated as CSVTLGPMNTEAFF.

The sample holds a few counts of this clonotype. J is TRBJ1-5 and V is TRBV6-1, with D uncertain. Trimming cost V 7 bases and J 2 bases, with 12 bases left between them. Germline assignment: CDR1 MNHNS and CDR2 SASEGT. The CDR3 has 14 residues. The CDR3 nucleotides are TGTGCCAGCATAGACCACCCACGCAATCAGCCCCAGCATTTT. Translated, it gives CASIDHPRNQPQHF.

This clonotype has a handful of counts. J is TRBJ1-5 and V is TRBV20-1; D unclear. Germline V CDR1 and CDR2: DFQATT, SNEGSKA (reference sequence). This CDR3 contains 16 residues. The ends were cut back, 2 bases at V and 0 bases at J, with 14 bases in the middle. The CDR3 DNA reads TGCAGTGCTAGAACCACGGCCCTGGATAGCAATCAGCCCCAGCATTTT. Residues: CSARTTALDSNQPQHF.

This chain links TRBV7-9 with TRBJ2-7; perhaps D is TRBD1 or TRBD2 (6 bases each). CDR3 length: 14 residues. The germline V gene has CDR1 SEHNR and CDR2 FQNEAQ (reference sequence). V was shortened by 1 base and J by 2 bases, with 9 bases between the two germline ends. The CDR3 sequence is CASSLVEGAYEQYF. The CDR3 nucleotides are TGTGCCAGCAGCTTAGTGGAGGGGGCCTACGAGCAGTACTTC.